This T cell receptor (beta chain) was retrieved from a study of T cells expressing NK-cell markers. As the method of synthesis, 5'RACE template switching with UMIs yielded TCR beta cDNA. For each CDR3 protein, TCRdb gives one entry from its re-call of the 5' RACE reads, without DNA. The record lists roughly 180,000 distinct CDR3 sequences, of which the ten most abundant hold roughly 18%. The sample taken for sequencing was blood T cells: a sorted CD56 or NKG2C T cell subset, CD4+ or CD8+ T cells, or bulk PBMC T cells (not recorded which). The source of this sequence is a woman between 18 and 70 years old in good health.

The CDR3 is CASSSLQVTYEQYF. V usage is TRBV12-3 or TRBV12-4 and J usage is TRBJ2-7. The CDR3 has 14 amino acids.